This TCR beta chain appears in the sequencing data of a study of cytomegalovirus exposure and HLA in healthy donors. TCRdb's table, derived via immunoSEQ multiplex PCR, lists solely in-frame clones and lacks some. Counted here are roughly 100,000 clones, 70% to 90% occurring once; the ten biggest clones make up around 3.6%. CDR1 is SGHAT and CDR2 is FQNNGV in the germline V gene. With 0 bases removed from V and 8 bases from J, the gap between germline ends came to 5 bases. CDR3 length: 12 amino acids. The V gene is TRBV11-2, the J gene TRBJ2-1; D is uncertain. The clonotype was recovered from a woman between 18 and 29 years old in good health and CMV-seropositive. Sequenced: PBMCs. CDR3 amino acids: CASSLEADEQFF. CDR3 bases: TGTGCCAGCAGCTTAGAGGCAGATGAGCAGTTCTTC. Combining the CDR3 with reference TRBV11-2 and TRBJ2-1 gives the whole variable domain EAGVAQSPRYKIIEKRQSVAFWCNPISGHATLYWYQQILGQGPKLLIQFQNNGVVDDSQLPKDRFSAERLKGVDSTLKIQPAKLEDSAVYLCASSLEADEQFFGPGTRLTVL.